The T cell receptor beta chain described here comes from a study of blood T cell repertoires in COVID-19. Turning to the study itself: Sample material is recorded as cDNA or gDNA derived from T cells, B-cell-depleted T cells, or PBMCs.

Sequenced by immunoSEQ multiplex PCR; TCRdb stores in-frame clones only, minus some. The sample has a few hundred thousand clones; 75% to 90% are singletons. Sample: PBMCs or T cells enriched from blood (not recorded which). The TCR was taken from a middle-aged woman who had recovered from COVID-19.

Here the CDR3 reads CASEWGGSYNEQFF. For the CDR3, the DNA is TGCGCCAGCGAGTGGGGGGGATCCTACAATGAGCAGTTCTTC. The V and J genes are TRBV5-1 and TRBJ2-1, with TRBD2 matching 7 bases. The CDR3 totals 14 residues. V was pared by 7 bases and J by 1 base, with 5 bases of the junction left unmatched. Germline assignment: CDR1 SGHRS and CDR2 YFSETQ.